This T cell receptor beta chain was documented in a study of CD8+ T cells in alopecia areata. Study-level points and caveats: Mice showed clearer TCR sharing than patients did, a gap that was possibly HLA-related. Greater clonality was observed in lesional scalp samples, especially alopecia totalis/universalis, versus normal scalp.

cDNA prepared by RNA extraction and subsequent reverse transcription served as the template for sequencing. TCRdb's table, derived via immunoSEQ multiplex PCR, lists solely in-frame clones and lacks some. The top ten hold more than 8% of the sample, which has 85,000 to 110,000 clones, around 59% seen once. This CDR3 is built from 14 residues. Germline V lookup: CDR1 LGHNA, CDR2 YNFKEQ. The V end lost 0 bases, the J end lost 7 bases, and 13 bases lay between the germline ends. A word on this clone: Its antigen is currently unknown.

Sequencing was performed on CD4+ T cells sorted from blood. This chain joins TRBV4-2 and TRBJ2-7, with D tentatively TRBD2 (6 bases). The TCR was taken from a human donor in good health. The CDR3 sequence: CASSQDAGIGEQYF. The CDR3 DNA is TGTGCCAGCAGCCAAGATGCGGGAATTGGGGAGCAGTACTTC.